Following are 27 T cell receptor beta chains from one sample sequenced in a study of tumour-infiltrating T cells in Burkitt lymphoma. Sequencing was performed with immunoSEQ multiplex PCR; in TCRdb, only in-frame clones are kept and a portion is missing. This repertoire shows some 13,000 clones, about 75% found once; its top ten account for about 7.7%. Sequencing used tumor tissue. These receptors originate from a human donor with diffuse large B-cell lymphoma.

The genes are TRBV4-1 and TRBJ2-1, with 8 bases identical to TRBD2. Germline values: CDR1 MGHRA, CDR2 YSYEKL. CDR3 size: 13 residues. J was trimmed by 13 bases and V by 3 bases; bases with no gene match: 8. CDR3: CASSHSGGLDQFF. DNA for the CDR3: TGCGCCAGCAGCCATTCGGGGGGACTAGATCAGTTCTTC.

The CDR3 is CASSPGGTTAGVQFF. The CDR3 DNA reads TGTGCCAGTAGTCCGGGGGGAACGACGGCGGGGGTGCAGTTCTTC. The chain is built from TRBV19 and TRBJ2-1, with 7 bases identical to TRBD2. J lost 12 bases, V lost 5 bases, and 16 bases had no gene match. Germline V gene sequence: CDR1 LNHDA, CDR2 SQIVND (reference sequence). The CDR3 is 15 residues long.

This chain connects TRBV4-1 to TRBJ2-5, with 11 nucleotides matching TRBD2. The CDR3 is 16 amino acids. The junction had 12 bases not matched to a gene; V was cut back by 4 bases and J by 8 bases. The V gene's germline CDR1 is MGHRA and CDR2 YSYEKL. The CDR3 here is CASSPEGLAVPGTQYF. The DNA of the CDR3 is TGCGCCAGCAGCCCCGAGGGACTAGCGGTACCAGGAACCCAGTACTTC.

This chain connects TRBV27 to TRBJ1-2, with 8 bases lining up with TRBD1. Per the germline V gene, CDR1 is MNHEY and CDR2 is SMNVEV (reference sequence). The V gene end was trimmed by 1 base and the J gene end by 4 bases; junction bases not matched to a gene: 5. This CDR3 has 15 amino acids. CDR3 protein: CASSLYSQGGYGYTF. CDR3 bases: TGTGCCAGCAGTTTATATTCACAGGGGGGCTATGGCTACACCTTC.

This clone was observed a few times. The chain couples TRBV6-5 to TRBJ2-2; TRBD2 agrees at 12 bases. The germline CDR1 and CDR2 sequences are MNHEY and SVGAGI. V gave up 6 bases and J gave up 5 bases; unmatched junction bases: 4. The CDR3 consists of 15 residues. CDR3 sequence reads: CASRPLAGGTGELFF. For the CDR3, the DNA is TGTGCCAGCAGGCCACTAGCGGGAGGTACCGGGGAGCTGTTTTTT.

CDR3 in amino acids: CASSLDLSGRAFF. The CDR3 DNA reads as TGTGCCAGCAGCTTGGATTTGAGCGGACGAGCTTTCTTT. This chain uses TRBV5-4 with TRBJ1-1; D remains ambiguous. The CDR3 spans 13 residues. The germline V and J ends were trimmed by 0 bases and 10 bases, with 13 bases remaining between them. Looked up from germline, CDR1 is SGHNT and CDR2 is YYREEE (reference sequence).

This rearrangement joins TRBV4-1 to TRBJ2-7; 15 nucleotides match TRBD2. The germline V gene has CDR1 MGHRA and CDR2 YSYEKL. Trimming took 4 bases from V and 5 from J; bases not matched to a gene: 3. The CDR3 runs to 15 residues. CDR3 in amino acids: CASSLGLAGGDEQYV. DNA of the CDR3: TGCGCCAGCAGCCTGGGACTAGCGGGAGGTGACGAGCAGTACGTC.

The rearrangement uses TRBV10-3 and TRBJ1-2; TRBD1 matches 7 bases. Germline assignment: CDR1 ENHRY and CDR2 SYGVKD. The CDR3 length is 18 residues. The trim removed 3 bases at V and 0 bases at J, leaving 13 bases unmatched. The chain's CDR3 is CAISELGTGDLANYGYTF. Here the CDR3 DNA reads TGTGCCATCAGTGAACTGGGAACAGGGGATCTTGCTAACTATGGCTACACCTTC.

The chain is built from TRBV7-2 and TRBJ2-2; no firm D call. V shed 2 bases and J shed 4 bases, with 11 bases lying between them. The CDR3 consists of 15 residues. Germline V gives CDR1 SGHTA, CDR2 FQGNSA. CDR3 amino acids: CASSLLLYFTGELFF. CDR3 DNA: TGTGCCAGCAGCTTACTCCTTTACTTCACCGGGGAGCTGTTTTTT.

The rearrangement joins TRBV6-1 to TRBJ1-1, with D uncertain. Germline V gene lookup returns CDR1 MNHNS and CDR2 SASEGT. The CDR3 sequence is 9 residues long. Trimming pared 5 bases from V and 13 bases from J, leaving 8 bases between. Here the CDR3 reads CASSSGLFF. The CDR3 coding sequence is TGTGCCAGCAGTTCGGGCCTTTTCTTT.

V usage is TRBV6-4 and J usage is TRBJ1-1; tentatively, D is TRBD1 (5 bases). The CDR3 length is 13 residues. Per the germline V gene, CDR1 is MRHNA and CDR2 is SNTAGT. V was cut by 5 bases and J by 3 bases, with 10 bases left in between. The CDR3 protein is CASSFSGDTEAFF. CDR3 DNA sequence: TGTGCCAGCAGTTTCTCGGGGGACACTGAAGCTTTCTTT.

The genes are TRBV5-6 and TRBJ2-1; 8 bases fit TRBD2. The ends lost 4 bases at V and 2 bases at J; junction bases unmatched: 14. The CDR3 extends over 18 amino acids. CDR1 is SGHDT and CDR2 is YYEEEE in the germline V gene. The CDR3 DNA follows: TGTGCCAGCAGCGAGTCCGGGACGGGTAGCGGGACCTACAATGAGCAGTTCTTC. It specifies CASSESGTGSGTYNEQFF.

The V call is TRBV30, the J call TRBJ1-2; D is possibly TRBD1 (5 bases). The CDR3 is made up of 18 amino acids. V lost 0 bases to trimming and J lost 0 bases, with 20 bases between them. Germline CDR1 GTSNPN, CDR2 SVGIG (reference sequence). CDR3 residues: CAWSVTGDSRWPNYGYTF. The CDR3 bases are TGTGCCTGGAGTGTTACAGGCGACTCACGCTGGCCTAACTATGGCTACACCTTC.

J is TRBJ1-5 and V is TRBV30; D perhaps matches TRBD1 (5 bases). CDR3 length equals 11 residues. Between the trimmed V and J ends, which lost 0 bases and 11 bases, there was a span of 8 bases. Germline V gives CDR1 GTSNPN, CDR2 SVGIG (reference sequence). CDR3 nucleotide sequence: TGTGCCTGGAGTGTATTAGGGGCCCAGCATTTT. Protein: CAWSVLGAQHF.

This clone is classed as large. The CDR3 DNA reads as TGTGCCAGCAGCCCCAGACTAGCGGGAACAACCGGGGAGCTGTTTTTT. Its translation: CASSPRLAGTTGELFF. V is TRBV7-8 and J is TRBJ2-2; 11 bases agree with TRBD2. Germline V gives CDR1 SGHVS, CDR2 FQNEAQ. J lost 5 bases, V lost 5 bases, and 7 bases had no gene match. This CDR3 is 16 amino acids long. Drawing the rest from reference TRBV7-8 and TRBJ2-2, the complete variable domain is GAGVSQSPRYKVAKRGQDVALRCDPISGHVSLFWYQQALGQGPEFLTYFQNEAQLDKSGLPSDRFFAERPEGSVSTLKIQRTQQEDSAVYLCASSPRLAGTTGELFFGEGSRLTVL.

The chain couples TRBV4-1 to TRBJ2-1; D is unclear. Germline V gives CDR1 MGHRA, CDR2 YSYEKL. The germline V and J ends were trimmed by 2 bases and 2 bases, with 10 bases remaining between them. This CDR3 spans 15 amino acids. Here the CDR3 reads CASSQYGDPYNEQFF. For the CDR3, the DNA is TGCGCCAGCAGCCAATACGGAGATCCCTACAATGAGCAGTTCTTC.

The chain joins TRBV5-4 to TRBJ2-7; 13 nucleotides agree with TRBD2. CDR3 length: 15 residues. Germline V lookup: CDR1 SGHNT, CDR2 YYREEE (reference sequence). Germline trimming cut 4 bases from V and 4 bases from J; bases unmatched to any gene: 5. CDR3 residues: CASSTGTSGMYEQYF. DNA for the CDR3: TGTGCCAGCAGCACCGGGACTAGCGGGATGTACGAGCAGTACTTC.

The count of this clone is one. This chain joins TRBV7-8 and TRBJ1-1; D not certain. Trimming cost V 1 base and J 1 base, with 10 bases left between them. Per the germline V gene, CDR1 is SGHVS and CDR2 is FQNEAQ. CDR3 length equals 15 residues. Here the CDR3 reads CASSLGGQENTEAFF. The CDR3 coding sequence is TGTGCCAGCAGCTTAGGTGGCCAAGAGAACACTGAAGCTTTCTTT.

The chain's CDR3 is CAISDAGEETQYF. DNA of the CDR3: TGTGCCATCAGTGATGCGGGAGAGGAGACCCAGTACTTC. The rearrangement links TRBV10-3 to TRBJ2-5; 7 bases map to TRBD2. The CDR3 loop spans 13 amino acids. Looked up from germline, CDR1 is ENHRY and CDR2 is SYGVKD. Trimming at V came to 3 bases and at J to 5 bases, leaving 3 bases not matched to a gene.

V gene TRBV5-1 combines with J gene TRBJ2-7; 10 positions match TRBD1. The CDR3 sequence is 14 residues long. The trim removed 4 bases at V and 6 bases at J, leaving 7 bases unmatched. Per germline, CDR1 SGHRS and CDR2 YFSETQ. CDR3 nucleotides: TGCGCCAGCAGCGGAGGACAGGGGGATTTCGAGCAGTACTTC. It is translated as CASSGGQGDFEQYF.

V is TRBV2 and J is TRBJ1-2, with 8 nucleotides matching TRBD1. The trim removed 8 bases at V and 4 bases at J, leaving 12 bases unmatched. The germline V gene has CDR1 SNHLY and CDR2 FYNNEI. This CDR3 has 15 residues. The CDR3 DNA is TGTGCCAGCGATCTGGACAGGGCATATAGCTATGGCTACACCTTC. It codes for CASDLDRAYSYGYTF.

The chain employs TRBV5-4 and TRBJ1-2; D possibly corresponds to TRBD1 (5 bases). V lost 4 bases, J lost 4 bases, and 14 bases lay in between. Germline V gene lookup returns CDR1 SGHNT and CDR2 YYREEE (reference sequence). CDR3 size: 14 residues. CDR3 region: CASSLQAGPYGYTF. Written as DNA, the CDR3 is TGTGCCAGCAGCCTACAGGCAGGGCCCTATGGCTACACCTTC.

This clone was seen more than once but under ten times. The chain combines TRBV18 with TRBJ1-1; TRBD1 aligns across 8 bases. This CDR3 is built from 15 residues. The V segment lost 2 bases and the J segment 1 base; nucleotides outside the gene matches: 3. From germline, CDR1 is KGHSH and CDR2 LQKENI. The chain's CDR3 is CASSPGQGRNTEAFF. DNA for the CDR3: TGTGCCAGCTCACCAGGACAGGGACGGAACACTGAAGCTTTCTTT.

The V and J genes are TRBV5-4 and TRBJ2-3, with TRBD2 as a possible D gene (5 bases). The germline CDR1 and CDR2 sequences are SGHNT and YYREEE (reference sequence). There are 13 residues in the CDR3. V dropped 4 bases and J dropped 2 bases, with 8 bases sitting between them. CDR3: CASSPGSTDTQYF. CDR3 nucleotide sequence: TGTGCCAGCAGCCCGGGATCCACAGATACGCAGTATTTT.

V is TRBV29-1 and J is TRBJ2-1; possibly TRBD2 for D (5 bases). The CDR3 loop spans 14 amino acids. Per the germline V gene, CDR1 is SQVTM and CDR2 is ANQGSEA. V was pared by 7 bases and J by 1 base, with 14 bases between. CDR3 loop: CSAPPDSSYNEQFF. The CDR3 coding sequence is TGCAGCGCGCCCCCGGACTCATCCTACAATGAGCAGTTCTTC.

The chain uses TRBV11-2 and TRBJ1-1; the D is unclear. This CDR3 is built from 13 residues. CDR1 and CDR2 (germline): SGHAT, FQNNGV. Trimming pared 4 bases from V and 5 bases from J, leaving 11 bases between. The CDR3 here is CASSWGYGTEAFF. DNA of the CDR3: TGTGCCAGCAGCTGGGGATACGGAACTGAAGCTTTCTTT.

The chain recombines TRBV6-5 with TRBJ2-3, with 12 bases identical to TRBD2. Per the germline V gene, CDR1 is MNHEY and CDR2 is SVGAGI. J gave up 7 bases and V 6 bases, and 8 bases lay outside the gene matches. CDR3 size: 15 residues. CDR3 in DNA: TGTGCCAGCAGCCCATCGACTAGCGGGAGACATACGCAGTATTTT. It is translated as CASSPSTSGRHTQYF.